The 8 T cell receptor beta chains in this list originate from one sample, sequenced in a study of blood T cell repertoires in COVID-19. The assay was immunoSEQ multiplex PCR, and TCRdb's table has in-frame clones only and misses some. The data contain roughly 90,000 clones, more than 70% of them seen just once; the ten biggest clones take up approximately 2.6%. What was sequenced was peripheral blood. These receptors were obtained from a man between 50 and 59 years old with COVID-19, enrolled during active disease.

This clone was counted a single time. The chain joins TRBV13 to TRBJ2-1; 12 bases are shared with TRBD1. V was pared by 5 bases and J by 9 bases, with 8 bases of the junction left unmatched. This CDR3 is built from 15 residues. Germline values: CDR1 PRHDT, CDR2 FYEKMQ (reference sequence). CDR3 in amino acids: CASSGKGQGAGEQFF. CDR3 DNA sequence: TGTGCCAGCAGCGGGAAGGGACAGGGGGCGGGTGAGCAGTTCTTC.

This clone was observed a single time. The CDR3 DNA sequence: TGCGCCAGCAGCTTGACAGGGGCTGGAAACACCATATATTTT. It translates to CASSLTGAGNTIYF. V and J are TRBV5-1 and TRBJ1-3, with 7 bases that match TRBD1. CDR3 length: 14 residues. V lost 1 base, J lost 2 bases, and 0 bases stayed unmatched. In germline, CDR1 is SGHRS, CDR2 YFSETQ.

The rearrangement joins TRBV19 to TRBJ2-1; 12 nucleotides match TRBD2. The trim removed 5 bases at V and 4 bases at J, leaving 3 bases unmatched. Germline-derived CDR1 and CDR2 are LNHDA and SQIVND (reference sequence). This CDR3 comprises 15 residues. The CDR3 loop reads CASSPLAGGYNEQFF. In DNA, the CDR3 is TGTGCCAGTAGTCCCCTAGCGGGGGGGTACAATGAGCAGTTCTTC.

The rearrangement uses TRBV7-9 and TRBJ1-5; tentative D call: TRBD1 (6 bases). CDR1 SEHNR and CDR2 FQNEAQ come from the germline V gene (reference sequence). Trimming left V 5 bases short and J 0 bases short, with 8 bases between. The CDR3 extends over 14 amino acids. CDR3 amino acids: CASSHRDSNQPQHF. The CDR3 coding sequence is TGTGCCAGCAGCCACAGGGATAGCAATCAGCCCCAGCATTTT. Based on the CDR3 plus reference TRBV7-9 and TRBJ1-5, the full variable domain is DTGVSQNPRHKITKRGQNVTFRCDPISEHNRLYWYRQTLGQGPEFLTYFQNEAQLEKSRLLSDRFSAERPKGSFSTLEIQRTEQGDSAMYLCASSHRDSNQPQHFGDGTRLSIL.

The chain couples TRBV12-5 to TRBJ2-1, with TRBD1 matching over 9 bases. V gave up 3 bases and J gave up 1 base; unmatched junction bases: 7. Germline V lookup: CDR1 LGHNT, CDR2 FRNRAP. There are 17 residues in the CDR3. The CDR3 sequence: CASGFGTGRPSYNEQFF. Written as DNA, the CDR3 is TGTGCTAGTGGTTTCGGGACAGGGCGCCCGTCCTACAATGAGCAGTTCTTC.

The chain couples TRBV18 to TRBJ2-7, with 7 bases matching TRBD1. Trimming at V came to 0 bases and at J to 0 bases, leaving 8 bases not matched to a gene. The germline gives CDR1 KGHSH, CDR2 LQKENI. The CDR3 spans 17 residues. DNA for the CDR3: TGTGCCAGCTCACCACCGTCGAGACAGGGTCGCTCCTACGAGCAGTACTTC. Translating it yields CASSPPSRQGRSYEQYF. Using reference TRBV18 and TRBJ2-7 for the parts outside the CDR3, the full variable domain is NAGVMQNPRHLVRRRGQEARLRCSPMKGHSHVYWYRQLPEEGLKFMVYLQKENIIDESGMPKERFSAEFPKEGPSILRIQQVVRGDSAAYFCASSPPSRQGRSYEQYFGPGTRLTVT.

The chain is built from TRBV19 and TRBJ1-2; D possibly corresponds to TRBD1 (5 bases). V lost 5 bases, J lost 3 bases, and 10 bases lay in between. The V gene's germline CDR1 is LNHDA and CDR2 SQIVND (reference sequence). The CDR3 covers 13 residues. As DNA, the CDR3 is TGTGCCAGTAGTCCGCGGGGGGACTATGGCTACACCTTC. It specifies CASSPRGDYGYTF.

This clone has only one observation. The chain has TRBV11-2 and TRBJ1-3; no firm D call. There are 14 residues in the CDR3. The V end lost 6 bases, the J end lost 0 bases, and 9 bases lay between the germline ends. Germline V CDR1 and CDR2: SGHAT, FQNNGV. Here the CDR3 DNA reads TGTGCCAGCAGACTTCCCGGCTCTGGAAACACCATATATTTT. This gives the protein CASRLPGSGNTIYF. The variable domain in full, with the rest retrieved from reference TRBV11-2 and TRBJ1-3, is EAGVAQSPRYKIIEKRQSVAFWCNPISGHATLYWYQQILGQGPKLLIQFQNNGVVDDSQLPKDRFSAERLKGVDSTLKIQPAKLEDSAVYLCASRLPGSGNTIYFGEGSWLTVV.